Listed here are 23 T cell receptor beta chains from one sample, sequenced in a study of T-cell reconstitution after alpha-beta-depleted transplantation in children. Study-wide results and limits: Reportedly, alpha-beta T cells present about two months post-transplant originated from several hundred expanded clones of graft origin.

For these receptors, no antigen is known. Unique molecular identifiers were incorporated during preparation of the TCRbeta library. TCRdb reanalysed the PCR reads using MiXCR and keeps one entry per CDR3 protein. The sample comprises tens of thousands of distinct CDR3 sequences, around 6% of which are singletons, and 27% rests with the top ten. The sample consisted of peripheral blood, taken 60 days after TCRalphabeta/CD19-depleted stem cell transplant. All receptors derive from a child younger than two who had a stem cell transplant for acute myeloid leukemia, so the T cells may come from the graft donor.

This clonotype was recorded only once. This may be a read error, as it is one base from a much larger clone. The genes are TRBV6-5 and TRBJ2-5; no reliable D call. Germline V gives CDR1 MNHEY, CDR2 SVGAGI. The CDR3 loop spans 14 amino acids. The CDR3 bases are TGTGCCAGCAGTTCGACTGGAACTCAAGTGACCCAGTACTTC. It translates to CASSSTGTQVTQYF.

Ten or more counts support this clonotype. The gene calls are TRBV28 and TRBJ1-5; possible D gene TRBD1, 5 bases. Germline assignment: CDR1 MDHEN and CDR2 SYDVKM. Trimming removed 7 bases at V and 5 bases at J, with 15 bases between. The CDR3 sequence is 14 residues long. The CDR3: CASTWWGGDQPQHF. The CDR3 DNA is TGTGCCAGCACCTGGTGGGGGGGGGATCAGCCCCAGCATTTT.

This clonotype was counted at least ten times. The genes are TRBV7-9 and TRBJ2-7, with 8 bases fitting TRBD2. V was clipped by 4 bases and J by 2 bases; unmatched bases: 7. The CDR3 has 15 amino acids. From germline, CDR1 is SEHNR and CDR2 FQNEAQ (reference sequence). The CDR3 DNA sequence: TGTGCCAGCAGCTCCACTAGCGGCAGAACCTACGAGCAGTACTTC. Its protein product is CASSSTSGRTYEQYF.

Many counts were recorded for this clonotype. This chain joins TRBV5-6 and TRBJ2-2; 8 bases map to TRBD1. CDR1 and CDR2 from the germline V gene are SGHDT and YYEEEE. J lost 3 bases, V lost 0 bases, and 4 bases had no gene match. This CDR3 region has 16 residues. CDR3 nucleotide sequence: TGTGCCAGCAGCTTGGTGGGACAGGACTACACCGGGGAGCTGTTTTTT. Its translation: CASSLVGQDYTGELFF.

By share, this clonotype counts as large. The chain links TRBV5-1 to TRBJ2-3, with a weak D call TRBD2 (5 bases). CDR1 is SGHRS, CDR2 YFSETQ, per germline. This CDR3 has 14 residues. With 0 bases removed from V and 2 bases from J, the gap between germline ends came to 7 bases. Here the CDR3 DNA reads TGCGCCAGCAGCTTGGCGGGGTTCACAGATACGCAGTATTTT. This encodes CASSLAGFTDTQYF.

This clonotype was recorded at least ten times. The chain has TRBV4-2 and TRBJ2-2; 9 nucleotides match TRBD1. Trimming cost V 4 bases and J 6 bases; bases outside gene matches: 0. CDR1 is LGHNA, CDR2 YNFKEQ, per germline. This CDR3 has 13 amino acids. This CDR3 reads CASSRQGAGELFF. The CDR3 nucleotides are TGTGCCAGCAGCCGACAGGGGGCCGGGGAGCTGTTTTTT.

This clonotype was detected many times. CDR3 protein: CASSYGQGVSSGANVLTF. The CDR3 coding sequence is TGTGCCAGCAGTTACGGACAGGGGGTGTCCTCTGGGGCCAACGTCCTGACTTTC. The V call is TRBV27, the J call TRBJ2-6; TRBD1 aligns across 10 bases. The CDR3 runs to 18 residues. With V trimmed by 4 bases and J by 0 bases, 6 bases remained unmatched. Germline-derived CDR1 and CDR2 are MNHEY and SMNVEV (reference sequence). The full variable domain, completed using reference TRBV27 and TRBJ2-6, is EAQVTQNPRYLITVTGKKLTVTCSQNMNHEYMSWYRQDPGLGLRQIYYSMNVEVTDKGDVPEGYKVSRKEKRNFPLILESPSPNQTSLYFCASSYGQGVSSGANVLTFGAGSRLTVL.

This clonotype has ten or more counts. This chain uses TRBV7-9 with TRBJ1-4; no firm D call. With 4 bases removed from V and 3 bases from J, the gap between germline ends came to 9 bases. Germline loops: CDR1 SEHNR, CDR2 FQNEAQ (reference sequence). The CDR3 covers 14 residues. The CDR3 sequence is CASSSFQPNEKLFF. The CDR3 region has the DNA TGTGCCAGCAGCTCGTTCCAACCTAATGAAAAACTGTTTTTT.

This clonotype was observed at least ten times. The chain couples TRBV7-8 to TRBJ1-5, with TRBD1 identical over 8 bases. The CDR3 consists of 14 residues. V lost 5 bases to trimming and J lost 1 base; unmatched junction nucleotides: 1. The germline V gene has CDR1 SGHVS and CDR2 FQNEAQ. The CDR3 sequence is CASSGQGSNQPQHF. The CDR3 nucleotides are TGTGCCAGCAGCGGACAGGGCAGCAATCAGCCCCAGCATTTT.

The sample holds many counts of this clonotype. This chain connects TRBV7-8 to TRBJ2-7, with 10 bases lining up with TRBD2. Germline CDR1 reads SGHVS; CDR2 reads FQNEAQ. This CDR3 has 17 amino acids. J gave up 4 bases and V 5 bases, and 14 bases lay outside the gene matches. This CDR3 is CASSPGLPGLAYYEQYF. In nucleotides, the CDR3 is TGTGCCAGCAGCCCGGGACTTCCGGGACTAGCGTATTACGAGCAGTACTTC.

In its sample, this clonotype was seen a few times. The rearrangement links TRBV7-2 to TRBJ1-6; TRBD1 might be the D (5 bases). This CDR3 comprises 14 residues. Trimming removed 5 bases from V and 7 bases from J, with 12 bases in between. Germline V gives CDR1 SGHTA, CDR2 FQGNSA. The CDR3 coding sequence is TGTGCCAGCAGCCTCCGGGACGGCAATTCACCCCTCCACTTT. Translation: CASSLRDGNSPLHF.

There are many counts of this clonotype. The chain recombines TRBV6-1 with TRBJ2-1; D is perhaps TRBD1 or TRBD2 (5 bases each). V lost 10 bases and J 5 bases, leaving 15 bases between the germline ends. CDR3 length: 13 amino acids. Germline values: CDR1 MNHNS, CDR2 SASEGT. The CDR3 bases are TGTGCCACCTCCGGGACCGCGAACAATGAGCAGTTCTTC. Amino acid sequence: CATSGTANNEQFF.

This clonotype was counted only a few times. The gene calls are TRBV13 and TRBJ1-6, with D possibly being TRBD1 (5 bases). V was cut by 8 bases and J by 8 bases, with 19 bases left in between. This CDR3 region has 15 residues. CDR1 is PRHDT and CDR2 is FYEKMQ in the germline V gene (reference sequence). The CDR3 DNA follows: TGTGCCAGCTTAGTCACGGGGGTGGCAGATTCACCCCTCCACTTT. It specifies CASLVTGVADSPLHF.

This clonotype has a count of ten or more. The chain recombines TRBV12-3 or TRBV12-4 with TRBJ2-7; maybe TRBD2 (5 bases). This CDR3 comprises 13 residues. Between the trimmed V and J ends, which lost 0 bases and 7 bases, there was a span of 10 bases. CDR3 in amino acids: CASSLAGVEEQYF. The CDR3 coding sequence is TGTGCCAGCAGTTTAGCGGGAGTTGAAGAGCAGTACTTC.

This rearrangement joins TRBV9 to TRBJ2-7, with TRBD2 identical over 12 bases. With V trimmed by 4 bases and J by 2 bases, 7 bases remained unmatched. The CDR3 loop spans 16 amino acids. CDR1 and CDR2 from the germline V gene are SGDLS and YYNGEE. The CDR3 DNA reads TGTGCCAGCAGCCCCCTAGCGGGAGGGCCTCCCTACGAGCAGTACTTC. This gives the protein CASSPLAGGPPYEQYF.

This clonotype was detected a few times. The chain uses TRBV19 and TRBJ2-7, with no clear D. V was clipped by 6 bases and J by 2 bases, with 11 bases between them. The germline gives CDR1 LNHDA, CDR2 SQIVND (reference sequence). The CDR3 is 13 residues long. The CDR3 DNA reads as TGTGCCAGTAGGGGCAGGCAAACCTACGAGCAGTACTTC. Amino acid sequence: CASRGRQTYEQYF.

This clonotype has a count of ten or more. V usage is TRBV5-1 and J usage is TRBJ2-2; D not certain. The V gene lost 4 bases and the J gene lost 7 bases, with 20 bases spanning the gap. Per the germline V gene, CDR1 is SGHRS and CDR2 is YFSETQ. The CDR3 runs to 16 residues. CDR3 nucleotide sequence: TGCGCCAGCAGCCAGGTCGCCCTTGACAATGACGGGGAGCTGTTTTTT. The encoded protein is CASSQVALDNDGELFF.

This clonotype was observed at least ten times. The V call is TRBV28, the J call TRBJ1-1; D ambiguous. This CDR3 comprises 13 residues. Trimming pared 3 bases from V and 1 base from J, leaving 6 bases between. CDR1 is MDHEN and CDR2 is SYDVKM in the germline V gene. The CDR3 sequence is CASSLGKNTEAFF. CDR3 bases: TGTGCCAGCAGTTTGGGGAAGAACACTGAAGCTTTCTTT.

This clonotype was observed at least ten times. This chain joins TRBV29-1 and TRBJ2-1, with TRBD2 matching over 7 bases. CDR3 size: 14 residues. V lost 7 bases to trimming and J lost 11 bases; unmatched junction nucleotides: 17. Germline assignment: CDR1 SQVTM and CDR2 ANQGSEA. The DNA of the CDR3 is TGCAGCGCGGGGAGGGCTAGCGGTGTTCATAAGCAGTTCTTC. It codes for CSAGRASGVHKQFF.

This chain joins TRBV5-1 and TRBJ1-6; D not certain. The CDR3 is 16 amino acids. V lost 7 bases and J lost 5, with 19 bases in between. CDR1 and CDR2 (germline): SGHRS, YFSETQ. CDR3 in amino acids: CASRRPEEGNNSPLHF. The CDR3 DNA sequence: TGCGCCAGCCGAAGGCCAGAGGAAGGCAATAATTCACCCCTCCACTTT.

The chain links TRBV11-2 to TRBJ2-7; 7 positions agree with TRBD1. V lost 5 bases to trimming and J lost 0 bases; unmatched junction nucleotides: 4. CDR1 is SGHAT, CDR2 FQNNGV, per germline. There are 14 residues in the CDR3. CDR3 DNA sequence: TGTGCCAGCAGCAGAAGGGGGCACTCCTACGAGCAGTACTTC. This translates into CASSRRGHSYEQYF.

This clonotype was seen many times. The chain carries TRBV10-3 and TRBJ2-7; TRBD2 aligns across 11 bases. The ends lost 6 bases at V and 6 bases at J; junction bases unmatched: 10. The CDR3 runs 15 residues. Germline V gene lookup returns CDR1 ENHRY and CDR2 SYGVKD. The CDR3 reads CAIRSVAGGPSEQYF. CDR3 DNA: TGTGCCATCAGATCCGTAGCGGGAGGGCCAAGCGAGCAGTACTTC.

This clonotype has a count of ten or more. The chain couples TRBV7-2 to TRBJ2-7; D is unresolved. The V and J ends lost 5 bases and 6 bases respectively, with 20 bases between them. The CDR3 totals 15 residues. Germline assignment: CDR1 SGHTA and CDR2 FQGNSA. The CDR3 DNA reads TGTGCCAGCAGCCCTGGAGAAATTTCTAGAGGCGAGCAGTACTTC. Its translation: CASSPGEISRGEQYF.